This T cell receptor beta chain was sequenced during a study of PD-1 blockade in mismatch repair-deficient tumors. Overall study findings and caveats: After pembrolizumab, tumor-resident clones rose rapidly, then generally contracted before radiologic responses.

Produced via immunoSEQ multiplex PCR; TCRdb's table is partial and in-frame only. In the table there are 40,000 or so clones, around 79% of which are singletons. This clone was detected only once. Antigen: not known. Germline loops: CDR1 PRHDT, CDR2 FYEKMQ (reference sequence). Trimming at V came to 5 bases and at J to 0 bases, leaving 10 bases not matched to a gene. The CDR3 extends over 18 amino acids. All patients were mismatch repair deficient, assessed by either PCR or immunohistochemistry. TCR sequencing covered a few patients who responded to pembrolizumab. The rearrangement links TRBV13 to TRBJ2-6; TRBD1 agrees at 7 bases. This TCR was recovered from an adult with mismatch repair-deficient cancer. The sequencing here drew on peripheral blood, taken 4 weeks after starting pembrolizumab. The CDR3 region has the DNA TGTGCCAGCAGCGATAGACAGGGCCCGACCTCTGGGGCCAACGTCCTGACTTTC. As protein: CASSDRQGPTSGANVLTF.